This entry concerns a single T cell receptor (beta chain). This CDR3 has 17 amino acids. Germline V lookup: CDR1 SGHVS, CDR2 FQNEAQ. Deletions cut 0 bases from V and 5 bases from J, with 19 bases between. Cohorts were assigned according to the clinical history that participants reported. Recovered Cohort 3 donors showed two negative PCRs, clearance, or symptom resolution. This sample is drawn from a study of blood T cell repertoires in COVID-19. For the study at large: Samples came from the United States, Italy and Spain, spanning acute and convalescent COVID-19. T cells, B-cell-depleted T cells, or PBMCs supplied cDNA or gDNA.

Sequenced by immunoSEQ multiplex PCR; TCRdb stores in-frame clones only, minus some. This sample carries roughly 310,000 clones, approximately 89% of them seen once, and the ten largest clones take about 9.9%. V and J are TRBV7-8 and TRBJ2-5, with TRBD1 as a possible D gene (6 bases). The TCR originated in a woman in her thirties or forties who had recovered from COVID-19. Sequenced sample: PBMCs or T cells enriched from blood (not recorded which). The DNA of the CDR3 is TGTGCCAGCAGCTTAGCGCCGGCAGGGTCAAGGGGGGAGACCCAGTACTTC. This encodes CASSLAPAGSRGETQYF.